The sample holds many counts of the clone carrying this TCR beta chain. Its specificity is unknown. The sample originates from a study of T-cell memory formation after mild COVID-19. Study-wide context: TCR clustering was largely donor specific. Study-level findings and limits: Contracting clones localized mainly to CM and EM when CD4+ and mainly to EMRA when CD8+. Day 37-peaking second-wave clones had unconfirmed SARS-CoV-2 specificity.

After 5'RACE with constant-segment primers, TCR alpha and TCR beta cDNA libraries carrying sample barcodes and UMIs were obtained. Via MiXCR, TCRdb re-called the 5' RACE reads, giving one row per CDR3 protein. The data show more than 45,000 distinct CDR3 sequences, approximately 9% seen once. Germline V gene lookup returns CDR1 SGHRS and CDR2 YFSETQ. Between the trimmed V and J ends, which lost 2 bases and 5 bases, there was a span of 19 bases. This CDR3 has 16 residues. The sequencing sample was made of PBMCs or a T cell subset sorted from them (not recorded which). The rearrangement links TRBV5-1 to TRBJ2-5; TRBD2 might be the D (5 bases). The clonotype was recovered from an adult woman who had mild COVID-19 (a few samples of this study predate the infection). Cell type and time point are not known. The DNA of the CDR3 is TGCGCCAGCAGCTTATCCTCGAGCGGCACCGGGGAGACCCAGTACTTC. Protein sequence: CASSLSSSGTGETQYF. Full variable domain (missing parts from reference TRBV5-1 and TRBJ2-5): KAGVTQTPRYLIKTRGQQVTLSCSPISGHRSVSWYQQTPGQGLQFLFEYFSETQRNKGNFPGRFSGRQFSNSRSEMNVSTLELGDSALYLCASSLSSSGTGETQYFGPGTRLLVL.